These 5 T cell receptor beta chains were sequenced from one sample in a study of Tregs in tolerant kidney transplant recipients. Profiled with immunoSEQ multiplex PCR; TCRdb holds only in-frame clones, not every one. This sample has about 110,000 clones, with around 90% found just once. The source material was CD4+ T cells from blood, sampled before the transplant. These receptors all come from a human donor who received a combined kidney and bone marrow transplant.

This sequence joins TRBV6-1 and TRBJ2-7, with D uncertain. This CDR3 is 12 amino acids long. The V gene's germline CDR1 is MNHNS and CDR2 SASEGT. The germline V and J ends were trimmed by 3 bases and 2 bases, with 5 bases remaining between them. DNA for the CDR3: TGTGCCAGCAGTGAGCAGACCTACGAGCAGTACTTC. Encoded protein: CASSEQTYEQYF.

The gene calls are TRBV11-2 and TRBJ2-1; 7 nucleotides agree with TRBD2. This CDR3 contains 14 residues. Germline loops: CDR1 SGHAT, CDR2 FQNNGV. V was clipped by 5 bases and J by 5 bases; unmatched bases: 6. The CDR3, as DNA: TGTGCCAGCAGCCAGACTAGCACACACAATGAGCAGTTCTTC. Encoded protein: CASSQTSTHNEQFF.

This clone was observed a few times. The same CDR3 is also encoded by other DNA sequences in this sample. The chain couples TRBV15 to TRBJ2-7, with 8 bases lining up with TRBD1. The V gene's germline CDR1 is LNHNV and CDR2 YYDKDF (reference sequence). J was trimmed by 3 bases and V by 4 bases; bases with no gene match: 5. The length of the CDR3 is 14 residues. CDR3 region: CATSKKTGDYEQYF. CDR3 DNA sequence: TGTGCCACCAGCAAGAAGACAGGGGACTACGAGCAGTACTTC.

The rearrangement links TRBV7-9 to TRBJ1-2, with no clear D. The CDR3 is 16 residues long. Germline CDR1 reads SEHNR; CDR2 reads FQNEAQ (reference sequence). V lost 1 base and J 7 bases, leaving 19 bases between the germline ends. The CDR3 DNA follows: TGTGCCAGCAGCTTAGGCGGGATCCCTTTGGCGGGTGGCTACACCTTC. Amino acids: CASSLGGIPLAGGYTF.

The chain is built from TRBV5-6 and TRBJ2-5; tentative D call: TRBD2 (6 bases). With 4 bases removed from V and 2 bases from J, the gap between germline ends came to 9 bases. Per germline, CDR1 SGHDT and CDR2 YYEEEE. This CDR3 is built from 13 residues. CDR3 region: CASSATSQETQYF. CDR3 DNA: TGTGCCAGCAGCGCGACTAGTCAAGAGACCCAGTACTTC.